A selection of T cell receptor beta chains follows, all from one sample in a study of shared clonotypes between healthy human individuals. Produced via immunoSEQ multiplex PCR; TCRdb's table is partial and in-frame only. The table lists a few million clones, 90% to 95% of them singletons, with 0.39% in the top ten. The sample consisted of naive CD4+ T cells from PBMCs. Receptors were obtained from a man between 18 and 35 years old in good health. Some clones in this sample may be carry-over from other donors' samples. Both conserved end residues are part of each CDR3. The D gene is left open where the match is weak. Clone size is given for some rows only: seen once, a few or many times, or a class if the clone is expanded.

d_call	v_call	j_call	clone_size	cdr3_nt	cdr3_aa
NA	TRBV9	TRBJ2-1	NA	TGTGCCAGCAGCGGCCGCAAGGGCAATGAGCAGTTCTTC	CASSGRKGNEQFF
NA	TRBV7-3	TRBJ2-1	NA	TGTGCCAGCAGCGCGGGACAGAGCATAAGTGAGCAGTTCTTC	CASSAGQSISEQFF
TRBD1	TRBV12-5	TRBJ2-6	NA	TGTGCTAGTGGTTTGGGACAGGGGGCGTCCGGGGCCAACGTCCTGACTTTC	CASGLGQGASGANVLTF
TRBD2	TRBV7-3	TRBJ2-7	NA	TGTGCCAGCAGCCCCAGAGCGGGAGGGCCTAGGGAGCAGTACTTC	CASSPRAGGPREQYF
TRBD2	TRBV18	TRBJ2-2	NA	TGTGCCAGCTCACGGACTAGCGGGAGAGGTACGGACACCGGGGAGCTGTTTTTT	CASSRTSGRGTDTGELFF
TRBD2	TRBV5-4	TRBJ2-4	once	TGTGCCAGCAGCCCCAGTTCGGGGGGAAGAAACATTCAGTACTTC	CASSPSSGGRNIQYF
NA	TRBV5-1	TRBJ1-3	once	TGCGCCAGCAGGAGACCCCAGGACCTAATGATGGACACCATATATTTT	CASRRPQDLMMDTIYF
NA	TRBV28	TRBJ1-4	few	TGTGCCAGCAGACAGCCGAATGAAAAACTGTTTTTT	CASRQPNEKLFF
NA	TRBV4-2	TRBJ1-1	NA	TGTGCCAGCAGCCAAGACCCTGACACAGGGCAAAGAAGGAACACTGAAGCTTTCTTT	CASSQDPDTGQRRNTEAFF
NA	TRBV16	TRBJ2-5	NA	TGTGCCAGCAGCCAAAACCGGGACTCGCAAGAGACCCAGTACTTC	CASSQNRDSQETQYF
TRBD1	TRBV5-1	TRBJ2-3	NA	TGCGCCAGCAGCTTGGGCTGGGACAGGGGGTTGACAGATACGCAGTATTTT	CASSLGWDRGLTDTQYF
TRBD1	TRBV29-1	TRBJ1-1	NA	TGCAGCGCTTTGTACAGGGGTTTCGCTGAAGCTTTCTTT	CSALYRGFAEAFF
NA	TRBV5-1	TRBJ1-2	NA	TGCGCCAGCAGCTTGGCAGGGAGGGACTATGGCTACACCTTC	CASSLAGRDYGYTF
NA	TRBV6-6	TRBJ1-5	NA	TGTGCCAGCAGTCACTTTGAAAATCAGCCCCAGCATTTT	CASSHFENQPQHF
NA	TRBV4-1	TRBJ2-6	NA	TGCGCCAGCAGCGCGCCCCCCGGGACCGCGCTTAACTCTGGGGCCAACGTCCTGACTTTC	CASSAPPGTALNSGANVLTF
NA	TRBV5-4	TRBJ2-3	NA	TGTGCCAGCAGCCCCCAATCGACTGGCCCATCTAGCACAGATACGCAGTATTTT	CASSPQSTGPSSTDTQYF
TRBD1	TRBV19	TRBJ2-4	once	TGTGCCAGTAGTGTATTACCGGGACAGGGGGCTTTTGTCAAAAACATTCAGTACTTC	CASSVLPGQGAFVKNIQYF
TRBD2	TRBV4-2	TRBJ2-3	NA	TGTGCCAGCAGCCACCGTGGGACTAGCGGGGGGGACACAGATACGCAGTATTTT	CASSHRGTSGGDTDTQYF
NA	TRBV7-2	TRBJ1-2	NA	TGTGCCAGCAGCTTAGATCGGTCGGTTTCCTATGGCTACACCTTC	CASSLDRSVSYGYTF
NA	TRBV19	TRBJ2-3	NA	TGTGCCAGTAGTATTACAGGGACAGATACGCAGTATTTT	CASSITGTDTQYF
NA	TRBV6-5	TRBJ1-2	once	TGTGCCAGCAGTTACGGGTACCAATCATTGGGCTACACCTTC	CASSYGYQSLGYTF
TRBD1	TRBV28	TRBJ1-1	NA	TGTGCCAGCAGAGAAGGAGGGACAGGGAGCATGAACACTGAAGCTTTCTTT	CASREGGTGSMNTEAFF
TRBD1	TRBV9	TRBJ2-7	few	TGTGCCAGCAGCGTCCGGGACAGGGACTACGAGCAGTACTTC	CASSVRDRDYEQYF
TRBD1	TRBV7-8	TRBJ1-2	NA	TGTGCCAGCAGCTTACGTTCAGGGGGCGTTAACTATGGCTACACCTTC	CASSLRSGGVNYGYTF
NA	TRBV5-1	TRBJ1-5	NA	TGCGCCAGCAGCTTGGTGGGGAGTCAGCCCCAGCATTTT	CASSLVGSQPQHF
TRBD1	TRBV7-8	TRBJ1-3	NA	TGTGCCAGCAGCCCACGCCTGTCTGAACAGGGGTACACCATATATTTT	CASSPRLSEQGYTIYF
NA	TRBV5-8	TRBJ1-4	NA	TGTGCCAGCAGCTTGACCCCCCCCGGGTTTTTT	CASSLTPPGFF
NA	TRBV27	TRBJ1-1	NA	TGTGCCAGCAGTTTATACGGGGGCACTGAAGCTTTCTTT	CASSLYGGTEAFF
NA	TRBV28	TRBJ1-2	once	TGTGCCAGCAGCCCCGGTTGGGGTAGCTATGGCTACACCTTC	CASSPGWGSYGYTF
NA	TRBV11-3	TRBJ2-7	once	TGTGCCAGCAGCCGGGGGGCTAGCGGAGGCGAGCAGTACTTC	CASSRGASGGEQYF
TRBD1	TRBV28	TRBJ2-1	NA	TGTGCCAGCAGTGCCCAGGACAGGGCCCGGGAGCAGTTCTTC	CASSAQDRAREQFF
TRBD1	TRBV6-1	TRBJ2-2	NA	TGTGCCAGCAGCCGGACAGGGAACACCGGGGAGCTGTTTTTT	CASSRTGNTGELFF
NA	TRBV5-4	TRBJ2-2	NA	TGTGCCAGCAGCTCTATTAAACAGGGTCCCGGGGAGCTGTTTTTT	CASSSIKQGPGELFF
TRBD1	TRBV7-9	TRBJ1-3	once	TGTGCCAGCAGCTTAAAGGGGACAGGCGCTGGAAACACCATATATTTT	CASSLKGTGAGNTIYF
TRBD1	TRBV11-2	TRBJ1-1	few	TGTGCCAGCAGCTTAGTAATGGGACAGCCGCTCACTGAAGCTTTCTTT	CASSLVMGQPLTEAFF
TRBD1	TRBV28	TRBJ2-2	NA	TGTGCCAGCACCGACTACAGGGGTCAGAACACCGGGGAGCTGTTTTTT	CASTDYRGQNTGELFF
NA	TRBV4-2	TRBJ1-2	NA	TGTGCCAGCAGCCAAGATACCAGGACAGTGCTTGGCTACACCTTC	CASSQDTRTVLGYTF
NA	TRBV5-6	TRBJ2-1	NA	TGTGCCAGCAGCTTGCGTGGGGGAAACAATGAGCAGTTCTTC	CASSLRGGNNEQFF
NA	TRBV5-4	TRBJ1-4	NA	TGTGCCACTAGGGAGGGTGGTACTAATGAAAAACTGTTTTTT	CATREGGTNEKLFF
TRBD2	TRBV19	TRBJ2-3	once	TGTGCCAGTGGGATAATAGCGGGAGGAGGGGGAGATACGCAGTATTTT	CASGIIAGGGGDTQYF
NA	TRBV19	TRBJ1-5	NA	TGTGCCAGTAGTCCGGACGGTCACAATCAGCCCCAGCATTTT	CASSPDGHNQPQHF
NA	TRBV6-5	TRBJ1-2	NA	TGTGCCAGCAGCCGGAAACAGGGCGGCTATGGCTACACCTTC	CASSRKQGGYGYTF
NA	TRBV29-1	TRBJ2-7	NA	TGCAGCGTCGGAGGGCAGGGAATTTACGAGCAGTACTTC	CSVGGQGIYEQYF
TRBD1	TRBV6-6	TRBJ1-5	NA	TGTGCCAGCAGGGACAGGGGTGAGAATCAGCCCCAGCATTTT	CASRDRGENQPQHF
NA	TRBV9	TRBJ1-2	NA	TGTGCCAGCACCCGGGAGGGTACCTATGGCTACACCTTC	CASTREGTYGYTF
TRBD2	TRBV6-1	TRBJ2-3	NA	TGTGCCAGCAGTGAAGGACGACTAGCGGGACGGAGCACAGATACGCAGTATTTT	CASSEGRLAGRSTDTQYF
TRBD1	TRBV9	TRBJ1-2	NA	TGTGCCAGCAGCGCTGGACAGGGGGCAATTGGCTACACCTTC	CASSAGQGAIGYTF
TRBD2	TRBV9	TRBJ2-7	once	TGTGCCAGCAGCCCCTCGGGGGGGGCGGCTAGCGTCGGCGAGCAGTACTTC	CASSPSGGAASVGEQYF
TRBD2	TRBV18	TRBJ2-1	once	TGTGCCAGCTCACTCCTATTAGCGGGAGGCTTTTACAATGAGCAGTTCTTC	CASSLLLAGGFYNEQFF
TRBD1	TRBV5-4	TRBJ1-5	NA	TGTGCCAGCAGCTTGCAGGGGGCGAATCAGCCCCAGCATTTT	CASSLQGANQPQHF
NA	TRBV7-2	TRBJ1-1	NA	TGTGCCAGCAGCGTCCAACAGGTGTTCACTGAAGCTTTCTTT	CASSVQQVFTEAFF
NA	TRBV27	TRBJ1-1	NA	TGTGCCAGCATTGGGTTTGAGGGCACTGAAGCTTTCTTT	CASIGFEGTEAFF